The rows below give T cell receptor beta chains drawn from one sample of a study of blood T cell repertoires in COVID-19. Assay: immunoSEQ multiplex PCR; the TCRdb copy retains only in-frame clones and omits some. The sample lists tens of thousands of clones, about 90% occurring once. Source material: peripheral blood. Receptor source: a human donor with acute or convalescent COVID-19. The donor label of this sample is uncertain. The CDR3 runs from the conserved cysteine through the conserved F or W. A D gene is named only where the DNA matches it firmly. Clone size is stated in some rows and not others, as once, few, many or a class when expanded.

CDR3 | DNA | J | size | D | V
CASSPTDRSSEAFF | TGTGCCAGCAGCCCCACCGACAGGTCGTCTGAAGCTTTCTTT | TRBJ1-1 | NA | NA | TRBV13
CASRPIGVLETQYF | TGTGCCAGCCGCCCCATAGGGGTCCTGGAGACCCAGTACTTC | TRBJ2-5 | few | NA | TRBV5-4
CASSIVEGLRGYTF | TGTGCCAGTAGTATAGTGGAGGGATTGAGGGGCTACACCTTC | TRBJ1-2 | NA | NA | TRBV19
CASSMAGPATYEQYF | TGTGCCAGTAGTATGGCGGGACCGGCCACCTACGAGCAGTACTTC | TRBJ2-7 | NA | NA | TRBV19
CASSLVQANSPLHF | TGTGCCAGCAGCTTAGTACAGGCGAATTCACCCCTCCACTTT | TRBJ1-6 | few | NA | TRBV7-9
CASSRDRPEAFF | TGTGCCAGCAGCCGCGACAGGCCAGAAGCTTTCTTT | TRBJ1-1 | NA | NA | TRBV7-9
CASSQAQGLNEKLFF | TGTGCCAGCAGCCAAGCGCAGGGGCTGAACGAAAAACTGTTTTTT | TRBJ1-4 | NA | NA | TRBV3-1/TRBV3-2
CASSEPGRAREKLFF | TGTGCCAGCAGTGAACCGGGCAGGGCGCGGGAAAAACTGTTTTTT | TRBJ1-4 | NA | NA | TRBV6-1
CASSPGQGRTYEQYF | TGTGCCAGCAGCCCCGGACAGGGGAGAACCTACGAGCAGTACTTC | TRBJ2-7 | NA | TRBD1 | TRBV7-2
CASSQSTGTGEQYF | TGCGCCAGCAGTCAATCCACAGGTACAGGGGAGCAGTACTTC | TRBJ2-7 | NA | NA | TRBV23-1
CAGSPRLAGVTDTQYF | TGTGCCGGATCCCCTCGGCTAGCGGGGGTCACAGATACGCAGTATTTT | TRBJ2-3 | NA | TRBD2 | TRBV28
CATSRAGLAEYEQYF | TGTGCCACCAGCAGAGCCGGACTAGCGGAGTACGAGCAGTACTTC | TRBJ2-7 | NA | TRBD2 | TRBV15
CASGARAEKLFF | TGTGCCAGCGGAGCCAGGGCTGAAAAACTGTTTTTT | TRBJ1-4 | NA | NA | TRBV2
CSARVDEQFF | TGCAGTGCTAGGGTAGATGAGCAGTTCTTC | TRBJ2-1 | NA | NA | TRBV20-1
CASSLSRGLSYEQYF | TGTGCCAGCAGCTTAAGCAGGGGCTTGTCCTACGAGCAGTACTTC | TRBJ2-7 | NA | NA | TRBV7-2
CASEEFPNTEAFF | TGTGCCAGCGAAGAGTTTCCGAACACTGAAGCTTTCTTT | TRBJ1-1 | NA | NA | TRBV12-3/TRBV12-4
CASSSPAGLTQYF | TGTGCCAGCAGCTCGCCAGCGGGGTTAACGCAGTATTTT | TRBJ2-3 | NA | TRBD2 | TRBV5-6
CASSGQGFLGTGELFF | TGTGCCAGCAGTGGACAGGGATTTTTAGGCACCGGGGAGCTGTTTTTT | TRBJ2-2 | NA | TRBD1 | TRBV6-2/TRBV6-3
CASSRTGDSYNEQFF | TGTGCCAGCAGTCGGACAGGGGACTCCTACAATGAGCAGTTCTTC | TRBJ2-1 | NA | TRBD1 | TRBV6-6
CASSSRVAVKHF | TGTGCCAGCAGTTCCCGGGTCGCTGTCAAGCACTTC | TRBJ2-4 | NA | NA | TRBV6-2/TRBV6-3
CASSQNTDTQYF | TGTGCCAGCAGTCAGAACACAGATACGCAGTATTTT | TRBJ2-3 | NA | NA | TRBV7-2